A selection of T cell receptor beta chains follows, all from one sample in a study of T cells expressing NK-cell markers. With the 5' RACE reads reprocessed, TCRdb shows one record per CDR3 protein and no DNA. This listing includes under 500,000 distinct CDR3 sequences. Sequencing was carried out using blood T cells: a sorted CD56 or NKG2C T cell subset, CD4+ or CD8+ T cells, or bulk PBMC T cells (not recorded which). These receptors were obtained from a woman aged 18 to 75 in good health. Both conserved end residues are part of each CDR3.

cdr3_length j_call v_call cdr3_aa
20 TRBJ1-3 TRBV11-2 CASSLVGVPGTPSSGNTIYF
17 TRBJ2-6 TRBV20-1 CSARGQGPLSGANVLTF
15 TRBJ1-2 TRBV4-3 CASSRERGFRQGYTF
15 TRBJ2-1 TRBV7-2 CASSTHWGRNNEQFF
13 TRBJ1-2 TRBV20-1 CSVTSSTGTGYTF
16 TRBJ2-7 TRBV11-2 CASSSRLAGGPYEQYF
13 TRBJ2-7 TRBV27 CASSLQVNYEQYF
11 TRBJ2-7 TRBV20-1 CSATEQGEQYF
13 TRBJ2-7 TRBV6-2/TRBV6-3 CASSTITGVEQYF
18 TRBJ2-2 TRBV6-5 CASSYVASGEVNTGELFF
15 TRBJ1-4 TRBV5-4 CASSGGAGRNEKLFF
14 TRBJ2-5 TRBV7-2 CASSPPPSHETQYF
17 TRBJ1-2 TRBV7-2 CASSSRQGAQKPYGYTF
13 TRBJ2-1 TRBV12-3/TRBV12-4 CASSFERDFGQFF
20 TRBJ2-7 TRBV15 CATSRDPPRLAAFPPHEQYF
17 TRBJ2-2 TRBV11-2 CASSPGRERTNTGELFF
16 TRBJ2-2 TRBV9 CASSVDLRVRTGELFF
16 TRBJ1-2 TRBV30 CAWSVTHRITYYGYTF
17 TRBJ2-2 TRBV20-1 CSARAPGLAGNTGELFF
15 TRBJ2-3 TRBV5-6 CASSSRDRGRDTQYF
15 TRBJ1-1 TRBV19 CASSSGGAGDTEAFF
15 TRBJ1-5 TRBV27 CASSGTGRLNQPQHF
18 TRBJ2-3 TRBV24-1 CATSDGRLAGVGSDTQYF
13 TRBJ2-3 TRBV6-2/TRBV6-3 CASSAPRTDTQYF